This TCR beta chain was retrieved from a study of blood T cell repertoires in COVID-19. Profiled with immunoSEQ multiplex PCR; TCRdb holds only in-frame clones, not every one. The sample lists some 320,000 clones; 90% were seen once. The germline CDR1 and CDR2 sequences are SGHDT and YYEEEE. This CDR3 has 17 amino acids. V lost 3 bases and J lost 0; bases outside the gene matches: 5. Allocation to cohorts depended on clinical history reported by the participants. The sequenced sample was PBMCs or T cells enriched from blood (not recorded which). The chain links TRBV5-6 to TRBJ1-4, with 10 positions matching TRBD1. This receptor was taken from a woman in her twenties or thirties who had been exposed to COVID-19. In DNA, the CDR3 is TGTGCCAGCAGCTCCGGGACAGGGGTAACAACTAATGAAAAACTGTTTTTT. It encodes CASSSGTGVTTNEKLFF. Filled out from reference TRBV5-6 and TRBJ1-4, the complete variable domain reads DAGVTQSPTHLIKTRGQQVTLRCSPKSGHDTVSWYQQALGQGPQFIFQYYEEEERQRGNFPDRFSGHQFPNYSSELNVNALLLGDSALYLCASSSGTGVTTNEKLFFGSGTQLSVL.